The 16 T cell receptor beta chains below come from one sample, sequenced in a study of blood T cell repertoires in COVID-19. Clones were read by immunoSEQ multiplex PCR, and TCRdb kept only the in-frame ones, dropping some. Of approximately 290,000 clones in the sample, under 85% are singletons; the top ten hold 0.75% to 0.95%. Sequences were obtained from peripheral blood. These receptors were obtained from a human donor with COVID-19, enrolled during active disease. The donor label of this sample is uncertain.

This sequence joins TRBV30 and TRBJ2-1, with 7 bases that match TRBD1. Germline trimming cut 2 bases from V and 13 bases from J; bases unmatched to any gene: 8. The germline gives CDR1 GTSNPN, CDR2 SVGIG (reference sequence). The CDR3 sequence is 12 residues long. The CDR3 is CAWSPGQAPQFF. CDR3 coding DNA: TGTGCCTGGAGTCCCGGACAGGCCCCACAGTTCTTC.

V and J are TRBV19 and TRBJ2-5; TRBD2 matches at 7 bases. V shed 4 bases and J 5 bases; nucleotides not matched to a gene: 13. CDR3 size: 16 residues. Germline CDR1 is LNHDA and CDR2 is SQIVND (reference sequence). CDR3 coding DNA: TGTGCCAGTAGTACATGGGGAGGGGCCCAAGGGGAGACCCAGTACTTC. This sequence encodes CASSTWGGAQGETQYF.

V usage is TRBV28 and J usage is TRBJ1-1; 9 nucleotides agree with TRBD1. The CDR3 has 15 amino acids. V lost 10 bases, J lost 0 bases, and 9 bases stayed unmatched. In germline, CDR1 is MDHEN, CDR2 SYDVKM. The CDR3 DNA reads TGTGCCACTAACCCACAGGGGGCGATGAACACTGAAGCTTTCTTT. Translated: CATNPQGAMNTEAFF.

The chain combines TRBV7-9 with TRBJ1-4; D gene unclear. Deletions cut 8 bases from V and 6 bases from J, with 16 bases between. Per germline, CDR1 SEHNR and CDR2 FQNEAQ (reference sequence). This CDR3 has 14 residues. Here the CDR3 DNA reads TGTGCCAGCCCGAAGTTCGAGAGCGATGAAAAACTGTTTTTT. Encoded protein: CASPKFESDEKLFF.

The genes are TRBV28 and TRBJ2-2; the D gene is possibly TRBD1 (6 bases). Trimming took 10 bases from V and 3 from J, leaving 21 bases between them. Germline V gives CDR1 MDHEN, CDR2 SYDVKM. The CDR3 runs 16 residues. CDR3 residues: CATQGNSGADTGELFF. As DNA, the CDR3 is TGTGCCACCCAAGGGAACTCAGGGGCGGACACCGGGGAGCTGTTTTTT.

The chain is built from TRBV6-1 and TRBJ1-1; D might be TRBD1 (6 bases). CDR3 length equals 14 residues. Germline V gene lookup returns CDR1 MNHNS and CDR2 SASEGT. Trimming stripped 3 bases from V and 4 bases from J, with 12 bases between. The CDR3 region has the DNA TGTGCCAGCAGTGAGCGGGGGGCCCTCACTGAAGCTTTCTTT. Translating it yields CASSERGALTEAFF.

CDR3 loop: CASSRETGRAFF. CDR3 in DNA: TGTGCCAGCAGTCGAGAAACAGGGAGAGCTTTCTTT. The genes are TRBV6-2 or TRBV6-3 and TRBJ1-1; TRBD1 is a possible D gene (6 bases). The germline V gene encodes CDR1 MNHEY and CDR2 SVGEGT. V lost 5 bases to trimming and J lost 10 bases, with 14 bases between them. This CDR3 is 12 amino acids long.

This clone was detected only once. This sequence joins TRBV28 and TRBJ2-2; D might be TRBD2 (5 bases). CDR1 MDHEN and CDR2 SYDVKM come from the germline V gene. This CDR3 contains 14 residues. V lost 6 bases and J lost 2, with 10 bases in between. The chain's CDR3 is CASRASPNTGELFF. For the CDR3, the DNA is TGTGCCAGCAGGGCTAGCCCCAACACCGGGGAGCTGTTTTTT.

The chain is built from TRBV3-1 (or the pseudogene TRBV3-2) and TRBJ1-6; possible D gene TRBD1, 6 bases. V dropped 4 bases and J dropped 5 bases, with 9 bases sitting between them. The CDR3 is 14 amino acids. From germline, CDR1 is LGHDT and CDR2 YNNKEL (reference sequence). The CDR3 here is CASSRDNNNSPLHF. The DNA for the CDR3 is TGTGCCAGCAGCCGGGACAATAATAATTCACCCCTCCACTTT.

The V and J genes are TRBV28 and TRBJ1-2, with 12 nucleotides matching TRBD1. Germline assignment: CDR1 MDHEN and CDR2 SYDVKM. The ends lost 8 bases at V and 8 bases at J; junction bases unmatched: 12. The CDR3 totals 15 residues. The CDR3 here is CASGPGTGGRKGYTF. The CDR3 DNA is TGTGCCAGCGGCCCCGGGACAGGGGGCAGGAAGGGCTACACCTTC.

Only one count was recorded for this clone. The V and J genes are TRBV11-2 and TRBJ2-4, with D perhaps matching TRBD1 (6 bases). V lost 5 bases and J lost 8, with 19 bases in between. Per the germline V gene, CDR1 is SGHAT and CDR2 is FQNNGV. There are 15 residues in the CDR3. CDR3: CASSRLGGDGDIQYF. CDR3 bases: TGTGCCAGCAGCCGCCTAGGGGGAGACGGAGACATTCAGTACTTC. The full variable domain, rest sourced from reference TRBV11-2 and TRBJ2-4, is EAGVAQSPRYKIIEKRQSVAFWCNPISGHATLYWYQQILGQGPKLLIQFQNNGVVDDSQLPKDRFSAERLKGVDSTLKIQPAKLEDSAVYLCASSRLGGDGDIQYFGAGTRLSVL.

Details on this clone: The same CDR3 is also encoded by other DNA sequences in this sample. The genes are TRBV3-1 (or the pseudogene TRBV3-2) and TRBJ1-4; unclear D gene. Per germline, CDR1 LGHDT and CDR2 YNNKEL (reference sequence). There are 12 residues in the CDR3. V lost 0 bases and J lost 8, with 4 bases in between. CDR3 loop: CASSQDLEKLFF. The CDR3, as DNA: TGTGCCAGCAGCCAAGATCTCGAAAAACTGTTTTTT.

A single count supports this clone. The chain is built from TRBV7-9 and TRBJ2-1, with 9 bases matching TRBD1. This CDR3 has 19 residues. Germline CDR1 and CDR2: SEHNR and FQNEAQ (reference sequence). The V gene end was trimmed by 6 bases and the J gene end by 0 bases; junction bases not matched to a gene: 15. CDR3 sequence reads: CASSSTGTGSRGSYNEQFF. The CDR3 nucleotides are TGTGCCAGCAGTTCGACCGGGACAGGGTCCCGGGGCTCCTACAATGAGCAGTTCTTC. Full variable domain (rest looked up from reference TRBV7-9 and TRBJ2-1): DTGVSQNPRHKITKRGQNVTFRCDPISEHNRLYWYRQTLGQGPEFLTYFQNEAQLEKSRLLSDRFSAERPKGSFSTLEIQRTEQGDSAMYLCASSSTGTGSRGSYNEQFFGPGTRLTVL.

This clone is a singleton in its sample. The chain combines TRBV7-8 with TRBJ2-7, with TRBD2 as a possible D gene (5 bases). The V gene lost 5 bases and the J gene lost 4 bases, with 18 bases spanning the gap. This CDR3 has 15 residues. The germline V gene has CDR1 SGHVS and CDR2 FQNEAQ. The CDR3 coding sequence is TGTGCCAGCAGCCTACTCTCCCCGGGGATATACGAGCAGTACTTC. It is translated as CASSLLSPGIYEQYF.

V is TRBV11-2 and J is TRBJ2-6, with D possibly TRBD1 on 5 matching bases. From germline, CDR1 is SGHAT and CDR2 FQNNGV. V dropped 1 base and J dropped 2 bases, with 9 bases sitting between them. The CDR3 covers 16 residues. The CDR3 bases are TGTGCCAGCAGCTTAGTGGGGCAACCTGGGGCCAACGTCCTGACTTTC. As protein: CASSLVGQPGANVLTF. Complete variable domain (other parts from reference TRBV11-2 and TRBJ2-6): EAGVAQSPRYKIIEKRQSVAFWCNPISGHATLYWYQQILGQGPKLLIQFQNNGVVDDSQLPKDRFSAERLKGVDSTLKIQPAKLEDSAVYLCASSLVGQPGANVLTFGAGSRLTVL.

The chain couples TRBV11-3 to TRBJ2-2; tentatively, D is TRBD1 (6 bases). The germline gives CDR1 SGHNT, CDR2 YENEEA. The CDR3 extends over 16 amino acids. V gave up 5 bases and J gave up 4 bases, with 17 bases separating them. Here the CDR3 reads CASSQGLGIRTGELFF. In nucleotides, the CDR3 is TGTGCCAGCAGCCAGGGGTTAGGGATCCGCACCGGGGAGCTGTTTTTT.